This note documents a single T cell receptor beta chain sequence. This clone has just a few counts. Its antigen is not yet known. The input lacks base qualities; no much larger clone sits a single base away. The data were obtained in a study of T cell changes during pregnancy in multiple sclerosis (dated by TCRdb to the late 2010s). Looking at the study overall: In women with multiple sclerosis, the researchers looked at how the T cell repertoire shifted as pregnancy progressed.

The CDR3 sequence holds 18 residues, the cysteine and phenylalanine included. Here the CDR3 DNA is all that survives: 54 bases in frame from base 1. V is reduced by 0 bases and J by 0 bases, leaving a spacing of 15 bases between them. CDR1 and CDR2 are read off the germline V gene as SGHVS and FNYEAQ. The library was prepared using the immunoSEQ multiplex PCR assay. Entries here come from immuneACCESS through TCRdb and include only in-frame sequences with V and J called. Some clones fail to appear in such tables; in the studies checked, an unresolved V gene covers under half of the shortfall, and the cause of the remainder is unknown. The sample table contains about 49,000 clones; only one count was recorded for approximately 94% of them. The top ten clonotypes cover less than 5.5% of the sample.

Specimen: CD8+ T cells from peripheral blood mononuclear cells, collected before pregnancy. The chain is encoded by TRBV7-6 joined to TRBJ1-3; TRBD1 is possibly the D segment (6 matching bases). The TCR comes from a female donor with multiple sclerosis, enrolled in a pregnancy study. Read as DNA, the sequence is TGTGCCAGCAGCTTAGCGCTCAGGGGCCCCTACTCTGGAAACACCATATATTTT. Its protein is CASSLALRGPYSGNTIYF.